This T cell receptor (beta chain) is drawn from a study of T cell repertoires in ileal Crohn's disease (dated by TCRdb to between 2018 and 2020). Turning to the overall study: Median disease duration was around eight years, and about 40% of patients were identified as active smokers at the time of surgery. A Rutgeerts score higher than i0 was the definition used for endoscopic postoperative recurrence. The study was conducted in parallel with a multicentre cohort that was designed to identify predictors of early endoscopic recurrence following ileocolonic resection. Roughly half of the patients were given postoperative therapy, with about a dozen receiving thiopurines and over 15 receiving anti-TNF agents. A total of 170 or so mucosal samples from around 60 patients were sequenced, collected from several sites on the surgical specimen and at postoperative endoscopy. All patients had surgery for a complication: stricturing disease in 61% and penetrating disease in roughly 40%. The TCR repertoire was analysed in 50 to 70 patients with Crohn's disease drawn from a prospective multicentre cohort. The investigation overall reported the following: Only a subgroup of patients, of unstated size, had their mucosal CD4 and CD8 T cells sorted and sequenced. Higher high-frequency clone percentages at surgery were associated with endoscopic recurrence; all patients with clonality above 26.8% (18/57) had recurrence. More high-frequency clones were carried by sorted CD8 T cells than by CD4 T cells, suggesting that mucosal expansions were mainly CD8. A significantly higher proportion of clonal expansions was observed in active smokers at surgery than in non-smokers (approximately 28% vs 17%, p=0.02).

The CDR3 covers 15 residues, taking in both the cysteine and the phenylalanine. The kept DNA is CDR3 alone, 45 bases in frame from the first base. Via the germline V gene (reference sequence), CDR1 is MNHEY and CDR2 SMNVEV. Trimming removed 5 bases from V and 2 bases from J, leaving 12 bases between the germline ends. Note on this clone: Its specific antigen is unknown. No base qualities exist here, and no much larger clone lies one base off it.

Around 0.45 micrograms of biopsy DNA per sample were submitted for commercial TCRB immunosequencing. Adaptive Biotechnology amplified the CDR3 regions from genomic DNA with a two-step multiplex PCR designed to control amplification bias. In the first PCR, primers covered every V and J gene segment, and in the second PCR, barcodes and Illumina adapters were added. CDR3 libraries were sequenced using an Illumina instrument. Regarding the original processing steps: The analysis drew on both the pipelines supplied by the vendor and custom analysis of the raw data in R/Bioconductor running R version 3.3.0. Clonality, ranging from 0 to 1, was calculated as the inverse of the normalised Shannon entropy of all productive clones. High-frequency clones were defined as the share of the repertoire taken up by the top 100 clones, keeping only clones that passed a 95% confidence test. Overlap between samples was measured with the Morisita-Horn index, while repertoire diversity was measured with the Simpson index. Sourced from immuneACCESS, this table was stored by TCRdb with only in-frame sequences that have V and J called. A share of the clones is absent; for the studies checked, an unresolved V gene accounts for under half, and the remainder has no known explanation. The DNA was the basis for D and trimming; V, J and clone size are from that table. Counted in this sample were 15,000 to 20,000 clones; about 75% of them appeared once. The ten largest make up 5% to 6.5% of the sample.

Adults with ileal or ileocolonic Crohn's disease and an indication for ileocolonic resection were eligible for inclusion. Whole ileal mucosal biopsies were kept frozen at -80 degrees C prior to DNA extraction. Genomic DNA was isolated from frozen whole biopsies using a TRizol-based method, and the DNA was quantified with a NanoDrop 2000 spectrophotometer. This receptor chain uses TRBV27 and TRBJ1-4; TRBD1 is possibly the D segment (5 matching bases). The material sequenced was ileal tissue. This TCR derives from an adult with Crohn's disease. The CDR3 region reads CASSPAGFTNEKLFF. The nucleotide sequence is TGTGCCAGCAGTCCGGCAGGGTTTACTAATGAAAAACTGTTTTTT.